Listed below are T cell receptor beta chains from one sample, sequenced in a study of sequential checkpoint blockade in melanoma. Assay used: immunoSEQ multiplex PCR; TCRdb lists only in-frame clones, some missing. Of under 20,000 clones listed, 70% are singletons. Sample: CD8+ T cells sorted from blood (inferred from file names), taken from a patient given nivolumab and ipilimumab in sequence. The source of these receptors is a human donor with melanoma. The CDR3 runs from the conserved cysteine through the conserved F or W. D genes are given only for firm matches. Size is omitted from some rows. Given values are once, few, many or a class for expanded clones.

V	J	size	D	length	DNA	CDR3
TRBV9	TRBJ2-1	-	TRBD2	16	TGTGCCAGCAGCGCCCCAGCGGGAGTTCAGTACAATGAGCAGTTCTTC	CASSAPAGVQYNEQFF
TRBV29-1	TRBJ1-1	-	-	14	TGCAGCGTTGAAGGTCTTCTCCTTAACACTGAAGCTTTCTTT	CSVEGLLLNTEAFF
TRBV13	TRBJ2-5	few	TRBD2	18	TGTGCCAGCAGCTCCTTAGCGGGGGGACTGGGTAGAGGAGAGACCCAGTACTTC	CASSSLAGGLGRGETQYF
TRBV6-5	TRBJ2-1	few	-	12	TGTGCCAGCAGCCTTCCCTACAATGAGCAGTTCTTC	CASSLPYNEQFF
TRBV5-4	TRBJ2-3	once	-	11	TGTGCCAGCAGCTTGGGGACTTCGCAGTATTTT	CASSLGTSQYF
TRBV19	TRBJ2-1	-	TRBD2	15	TGTGCCAGTAGTATAACTAGCGGGTCCTCCAATGAGCAGTTCTTC	CASSITSGSSNEQFF
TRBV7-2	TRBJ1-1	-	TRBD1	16	TGTGCCAGCAGTTTCCACCCGGACAGGGGGACGTTTGAGGCTTTCTTT	CASSFHPDRGTFEAFF
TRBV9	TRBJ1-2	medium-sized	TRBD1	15	TGTGCCAGCAGCGTCGTGGACAGGGGGCAAAATGGCTACACCTTC	CASSVVDRGQNGYTF
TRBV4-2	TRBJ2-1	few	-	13	TGTGCCAGCAGTCTACAGGGAAGGGCTGAGCAGTTCTTC	CASSLQGRAEQFF
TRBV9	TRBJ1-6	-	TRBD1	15	TGTGCCAGCAGCGGTAGACAGGGGGAAAATTCCCCCCTCCACTTT	CASSGRQGENSPLHF
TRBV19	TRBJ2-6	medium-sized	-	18	TGTGCCAGTAGTATCTTCGACATACTCAGCTCTGGGGCCAACGTCCTGACTTTC	CASSIFDILSSGANVLTF
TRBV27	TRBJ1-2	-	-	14	TGTGCCAGCAGCACCGGTCGTGCTAACTATGGCTACACCTTC	CASSTGRANYGYTF
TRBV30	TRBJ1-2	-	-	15	TGTGCCTGGAGAATCCCGAGGGAACTCTCTAGTGGCTACACCTTC	CAWRIPRELSSGYTF
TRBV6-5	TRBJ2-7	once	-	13	TGTGCCAGCAGTTACGCCCGGTCGCGGGAGCAGTACTTC	CASSYARSREQYF
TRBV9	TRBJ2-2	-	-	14	TGTGCCAGCAGCGTTCAGGGCTGGTCCGGGGAGCTGTTTTTT	CASSVQGWSGELFF
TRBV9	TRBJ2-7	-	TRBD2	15	TGTGCCAGCAGCGTAGGTAGCGGGAGCTCCTACGAGCAGTACTTC	CASSVGSGSSYEQYF
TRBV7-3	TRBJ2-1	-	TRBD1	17	TGTGCCAGCAGCTTACGGGGACAGGGGAGCTCCTACAATGAGCAGTTCTTC	CASSLRGQGSSYNEQFF
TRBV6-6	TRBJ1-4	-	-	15	TGTGCCAGCAGGACGCACCGGGTCCCCCATGAAAAACTGTTTTTT	CASRTHRVPHEKLFF
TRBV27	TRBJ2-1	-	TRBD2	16	TGTGCCAGCAGTCCCACTAGCGGGCCCTCCTACAATGAGCAGTTCTTC	CASSPTSGPSYNEQFF
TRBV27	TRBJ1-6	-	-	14	TGTGCCAGCAGTTTCCGCCAGGCCAATTCACCCCTCCACTTT	CASSFRQANSPLHF
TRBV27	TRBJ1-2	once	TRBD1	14	TGTGCCAGCAGTTTCGGGACAGGGTCGGATGGCTACACCTTC	CASSFGTGSDGYTF
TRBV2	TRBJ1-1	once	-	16	TGTGCCAGCAGTGGGACAGCCGACGACCTGAACACTGAAGCTTTCTTT	CASSGTADDLNTEAFF
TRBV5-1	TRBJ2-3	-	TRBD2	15	TGCGCCAGCAGGGGTAGCGGGAGTGGGACAGATACGCAGTATTTT	CASRGSGSGTDTQYF
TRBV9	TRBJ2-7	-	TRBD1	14	TGTGCCAGCAGCCCCGGGACAGGGGACTACGAGCAGTACTTC	CASSPGTGDYEQYF
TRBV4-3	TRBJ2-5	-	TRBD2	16	TGCGCCAGCAGCCAGGACCTAACACGGGGGGAAGAGACCCAGTACTTC	CASSQDLTRGEETQYF
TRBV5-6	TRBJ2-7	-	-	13	TGTGCCAGCTGGGGCACAGGGAGATACGAGCAGTACTTC	CASWGTGRYEQYF
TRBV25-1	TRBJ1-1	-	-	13	TGTGCCAGCAGTACTGGGCCGAACACTGAAGCTTTCTTT	CASSTGPNTEAFF
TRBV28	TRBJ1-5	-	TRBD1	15	TGTGCCAGCAGTTTATCCGGACAGGGCAATCAGCCCCAGCATTTT	CASSLSGQGNQPQHF
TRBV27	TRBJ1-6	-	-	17	TGTGCCAGCAGTTTATCTCCTTACAGGGCCTATAATTCACCCCTCCACTTT	CASSLSPYRAYNSPLHF
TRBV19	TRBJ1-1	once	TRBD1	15	TGTGCCAGTAGTATCGGACAGGGAATGAACACTGAAGCTTTCTTT	CASSIGQGMNTEAFF
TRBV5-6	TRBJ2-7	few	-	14	TGTGCCAGCAGCTTAGGAGGGGATTTCTACGAGCAGTACTTC	CASSLGGDFYEQYF
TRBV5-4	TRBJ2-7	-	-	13	TGTGCCAGCGCACGGCGGGAATATAACGAGCAGTACTTC	CASARREYNEQYF
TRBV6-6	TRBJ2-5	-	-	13	TGTGCCAGCAGTTACGGGACTGAAGAGACCCAGTACTTC	CASSYGTEETQYF
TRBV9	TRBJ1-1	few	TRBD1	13	TGTGCCAGCAGCGCAAGGGGGCTTGAAGAAGCTTTCTTT	CASSARGLEEAFF
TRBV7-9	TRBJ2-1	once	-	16	TGTGCCAGCAGCTTAGTAACCCTGGCAGGGTATAATGAGCAGTTCTTC	CASSLVTLAGYNEQFF
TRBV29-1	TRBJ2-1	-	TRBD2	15	TGCAGCGTTGAAGATCCGACTAGCCCCCACAATGAGCAGTTCTTC	CSVEDPTSPHNEQFF
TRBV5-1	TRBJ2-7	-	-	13	TGCGCCAGCAGCTTGGTCAGCTCCTACGAGCAGTACTTC	CASSLVSSYEQYF
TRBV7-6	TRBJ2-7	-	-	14	TGTGCCAGCAGCTTAGGGGCAGGGGAGTACGAGCAGTACTTC	CASSLGAGEYEQYF
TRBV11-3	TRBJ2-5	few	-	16	TGTGCCAGCAGCTCCCTCCTCTTCGGGTCAGAAGAGACCCAGTACTTC	CASSSLLFGSEETQYF